This T cell receptor (beta chain) was recorded in a study of CD8 T cells in Susac syndrome (dated by TCRdb to about 2019). About the full investigation: Whether CD8+ T cell activation and differentiation in Susac syndrome was antigen driven was tested using repertoire sequencing. The clonality of the CD8+ T cell repertoire was compared across more than 9 healthy donors, about 14 Susac syndrome patients and around 16 multiple sclerosis patients.

RNA was extracted using the RNeasy kit, and roughly 0.45 to 1 ug of the RNA was reverse transcribed with random hexamers. TCR beta CDR3 regions were amplified with the immunoSEQ multiplex PCR assay covering 54 Vbeta and 13 Jbeta segments. Bias from PCR amplification was corrected by using a synthetic template baseline for primer optimization and for computational correction. Processing in the source paper ran as follows. Reads were annotated to V, D and J genes according to IMGT and were analyzed with immunoSEQ Analyzer, with only productive sequences retained. Clonality was calculated as one minus the Shannon entropy normalized by log2 of the number of productive unique sequences. For each patient and control, public and private clones were evaluated within the 100 most prevalent clones. A clone was defined as Susac-specific if it was absent from the healthy and MS cohorts, from roughly 990 published viral clones and from other ImmuneACCESS disease sequences. TCRdb reworked the public reads: Q25 trimming with fastp, MiXCR clone assembly, productive beta chains retained. Each CDR3 protein gets just one entry, which takes the most common genes and DNA from the rows behind it. These V and J calls rely on TCRdb rather than the paper's analysis. The sample data list about 120,000 distinct CDR3 sequences, and 92% of these were observed just once. Together, the top ten hold about 0.12% of the sample.

Peripheral blood CD8+ and CD4+ T cells from healthy donors, Susac syndrome patients and multiple sclerosis patients were profiled using high-throughput TCR beta sequencing. Healthy donors were included as age- and sex-matched controls. CD8+ TEMRA cells were enriched by FACS, while bulk CD8+ and CD4+ T cells were purified by magnetic negative isolation. Blood was drawn into EDTA tubes, processed within 24 hours, and PBMCs were isolated by density gradient centrifugation. PBMCs intended for TCR sequencing were frozen in liquid nitrogen and were later thawed in a 37 degrees C water bath. The sorted or isolated CD4+, CD8+ and CD8+ TEMRA cells had a purity of 90% or higher. What the authors observed across the whole study: The number of individuals in the TCR sequencing and HLA analysis was acknowledged as relatively small.

For CDR1 and CDR2, the germline V gene lists SGHDN and FVKESK. From its cysteine to its phenylalanine, the CDR3 spans 17 amino acids. Of the read, only the CDR3 DNA is kept; its 51 bases are in frame from base 1. Trimming removed 1 base from V and 2 bases from J; the gene matches leave 3 bases unexplained. On this clonotype: What this receptor recognizes is not known. No much larger clone exists at a distance of one base, and base qualities are not known.

The sample taken for sequencing was CD8+ T cells from PBMCs. The sequence was collected from a human donor in good health. In this chain, TRBV14 is recombined with TRBJ2-6; 9 middle bases align to TRBD1. CDR3 loop: CASSQGQGVPGANVLTF. The nucleotides are TGTGCCAGCAGCCAAGGACAGGGGGTCCCTGGGGCCAACGTCCTGACTTTC.